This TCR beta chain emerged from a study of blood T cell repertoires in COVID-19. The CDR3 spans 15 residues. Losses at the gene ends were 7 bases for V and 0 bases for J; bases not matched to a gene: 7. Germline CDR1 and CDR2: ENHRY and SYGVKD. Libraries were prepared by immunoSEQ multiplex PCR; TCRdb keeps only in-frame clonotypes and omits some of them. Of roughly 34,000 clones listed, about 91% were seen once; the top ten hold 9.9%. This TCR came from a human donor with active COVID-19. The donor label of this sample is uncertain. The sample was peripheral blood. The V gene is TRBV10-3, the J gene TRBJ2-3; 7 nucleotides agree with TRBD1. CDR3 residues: CAIILTGLSTDTQYF. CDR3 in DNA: TGTGCCATCATCTTGACAGGGCTCAGCACAGATACGCAGTATTTT.